This TCR beta chain was identified in a study of shared clonotypes between healthy human individuals. Regarding the study as a whole: Incomplete sequencing of sorted subsets was indicated by rarefaction despite large depth. Clonotypes shared by all four donors outscored non-shared clonotypes in generation probability.

Generated by immunoSEQ multiplex PCR, the TCRdb table keeps only in-frame clones and is missing some. The table shows some 2,100,000 clones, with 93% occurring only once. CDR1 and CDR2 (germline): SGHTA, FQGNSA. V was clipped by 5 bases and J by 0 bases, with 13 bases between them. This CDR3 is built from 15 residues. This clone was detected once. Its antigen is not identified. As defined, naive CD8 cells were CD45RO-negative and positively selected for CCR7, with terminally differentiated effector memory CD45RA+ cells excluded. The chain is built from TRBV7-2 and TRBJ1-1; tentatively, D is TRBD1 (5 bases). The receptor was derived from a man younger than 30 in good health. Some clones in this sample may be carry-over from other donors' samples. The sample consisted of naive CD8+ T cells from PBMCs. CDR3 bases: TGTGCCAGCAGCCCCCGGGGGGATATGAACACTGAAGCTTTCTTT. Translating it yields CASSPRGDMNTEAFF. Variable domain in full (rest from reference TRBV7-2 and TRBJ1-1): GAGVSQSPSNKVTEKGKDVELRCDPISGHTALYWYRQSLGQGLEFLIYFQGNSAPDKSGLPSDRFSAERTGGSVSTLTIQRTQQEDSAVYLCASSPRGDMNTEAFFGQGTRLTVV.